This T cell receptor (beta chain) was identified in a study of cytomegalovirus exposure and HLA in healthy donors. General study points: Cytomegalovirus status was reportedly diagnosed by the classifier with high specificity and sensitivity. Most sequenced TCRs were rare (though some public TCRs occurred in many donors). Listed as cytomegalovirus-associated were more than 150 TCR beta chains.

Comment on this clone: Its matching antigen is unknown.

Trimming removed 4 bases from V and 12 bases from J; junction bases left unmatched: 15. In germline, CDR1 is ENHRY, CDR2 SYGVKD. The CDR3 has 16 amino acids. Repertoires were generated with immunoSEQ multiplex PCR, while TCRdb's copy carries only in-frame clones and drops some. The sample lists approximately 97,000 clones, about 95% occurring once. The specimen was PBMCs. The source is a woman aged 18-29 years in good health and CMV-seronegative. The chain combines TRBV10-3 with TRBJ2-1; 10 positions match TRBD2. CDR3 in DNA: TGTGCCATCAGTGCTCCTAGCGGGAGTGGGACTGGGGGGCAGTTCTTC. Translated, it gives CAISAPSGSGTGGQFF.